This TCR beta chain was retrieved from a study of cytomegalovirus exposure and HLA in healthy donors. Study-level points and caveats: Presence/absence analysis assumed near-uniform sequencing depth across donors.

As to this clone: Its antigen is as yet unknown.

The PCR ran on 60 Vbeta and 13 Jbeta primers. Profiling relied on immunoSEQ multiplex PCR, and the TCRdb table lists in-frame clones only, not all of them. Of approximately 160,000 clones in the sample, about 79% are singletons; the top ten hold about 0.69%. CDR3 size: 15 residues. From germline, CDR1 is SNHLY and CDR2 FYNNEI. The clonotype comes from a female donor in good health and CMV-seronegative. Specimen: PBMCs. The chain employs TRBV2 and TRBJ2-5, with 13 bases lining up with TRBD2. The DNA end is more similar to TRBJ2-7, so the J call may be wrong. The CDR3 region is CASRQLAGGSYEQYF. The CDR3, as DNA: TGTGCCAGCAGACAACTAGCGGGAGGGTCCTACGAGCAGTACTTC.